Presented here are 15 T cell receptor beta chains from one specimen sequenced in a study of cytomegalovirus exposure and HLA in healthy donors. Produced via immunoSEQ multiplex PCR; TCRdb's table is partial and in-frame only. In the table there are just under 75,000 clones, just under 95% of which are singletons. The sequenced sample consisted of PBMCs. These receptors came from a woman aged 18-30 years in good health and CMV-seropositive.

The V call is TRBV27, the J call TRBJ1-6; TRBD1 is a possible D gene (6 bases). V was trimmed by 5 bases and J by 6 bases, leaving 17 bases between them. The germline V gene encodes CDR1 MNHEY and CDR2 SMNVEV (reference sequence). The CDR3 length is 16 residues. The CDR3 sequence: CASSPGGLRGNSPLHF. The CDR3 DNA sequence: TGTGCCAGCAGTCCGGGGGGGCTGAGGGGTAATTCACCCCTCCACTTT.

Note on this clone: One junction end does not reproduce the germline sequence, and a read error may be involved. This rearrangement joins TRBV5-4 to TRBJ2-3, with 14 bases fitting TRBD2. CDR1 is SGHNT and CDR2 is YYREEE in the germline V gene (reference sequence). The CDR3 loop spans 18 amino acids. As DNA, the CDR3 is TGTGCCAGCAGCTTGGACCGGAGACTAGCGGGGGGGCCAGAGACGCAGTATTTT. This codes for CASSLDRRLAGGPETQYF.

The chain recombines TRBV5-6 with TRBJ2-1; possibly TRBD1 for D (5 bases). This CDR3 has 14 residues. From germline, CDR1 is SGHDT and CDR2 YYEEEE. Trimming pared 3 bases from V and 8 bases from J, leaving 15 bases between. DNA for the CDR3: TGTGCCAGCAGCTCAGCTTCGAGGACATATGAGCAGTTCTTC. This sequence encodes CASSSASRTYEQFF.

The chain is built from TRBV7-8 and TRBJ2-7; 9 bases fit TRBD1. Trimming cost V 3 bases and J 0 bases; bases outside gene matches: 3. The CDR3 spans 15 residues. The germline V gene has CDR1 SGHVS and CDR2 FQNEAQ. The chain's CDR3 is CASSFTDRGSYEQYF. The CDR3, as DNA: TGTGCCAGCAGCTTCACGGACAGGGGCTCCTACGAGCAGTACTTC.

The sample holds a few counts of this clone. The chain has TRBV6-5 and TRBJ1-4; 11 nucleotides line up with TRBD1. J was trimmed by 7 bases and V by 7 bases; bases with no gene match: 5. CDR3 length: 14 amino acids. Germline CDR1 MNHEY, CDR2 SVGAGI. CDR3 in DNA: TGTGCCAGCAAAGGGGGGACAGGGGGTGAAAAACTGTTTTTT. Its translation is CASKGGTGGEKLFF.

V usage is TRBV20-1 and J usage is TRBJ2-7; TRBD1 agrees at 7 bases. With V trimmed by 6 bases and J by 4 bases, 3 bases remained unmatched. The CDR3 runs to 11 residues. Germline CDR1 and CDR2: DFQATT and SNEGSKA (reference sequence). This CDR3 reads CSALTGYEQYF. As DNA, the CDR3 is TGCAGTGCCCTGACAGGGTACGAGCAGTACTTC.

The chain couples TRBV11-2 to TRBJ1-1; no reliable D call. V dropped 3 bases and J dropped 5 bases, with 10 bases sitting between them. The CDR3 contains 13 residues. CDR1 is SGHAT, CDR2 FQNNGV, per germline. CDR3 bases: TGTGCCAGCAGCTTCTCTGGGCTAACTGAAGCTTTCTTT. Translating gives CASSFSGLTEAFF.

The V and J genes are TRBV7-2 and TRBJ1-2, with D unresolved. Germline V lookup: CDR1 SGHTA, CDR2 FQGNSA. Trimming removed 3 bases at V and 10 bases at J, with 12 bases between. There are 12 residues in the CDR3. The CDR3 is CASSFHSGDYTF. CDR3 coding DNA: TGTGCCAGCAGCTTCCACAGCGGAGACTACACCTTC.

This sequence joins TRBV7-2 and TRBJ2-2; D gene ambiguous. The CDR3 runs 15 residues. The germline CDR1 and CDR2 sequences are SGHTA and FQGNSA. V dropped 2 bases and J dropped 3 bases, with 10 bases sitting between them. Here the CDR3 reads CASSLLPGDTGELFF. The CDR3 region has the DNA TGTGCCAGCAGCTTACTTCCAGGTGACACCGGGGAGCTGTTTTTT.

The CDR3 DNA reads as TGTGCCAGCAGTGGCGTTGGGGGGGCGAGCACCGGGGAGCTGTTTTTT. This sequence encodes CASSGVGGASTGELFF. The chain couples TRBV25-1 to TRBJ2-2; D is possibly TRBD2 (7 bases). Germline V gives CDR1 MGHDK, CDR2 SYGVNS. The CDR3 is 16 amino acids. Trimming removed 4 bases at V and 4 bases at J, with 16 bases between.

The V and J genes are TRBV6-5 and TRBJ1-1; D call uncertain. The CDR3 consists of 15 residues. The V gene's germline CDR1 is MNHEY and CDR2 SVGAGI. The V and J ends lost 5 bases and 6 bases respectively, with 19 bases between them. CDR3 sequence reads: CASSGGRSTSPEAFF. As DNA, the CDR3 is TGTGCCAGCAGTGGAGGACGGAGCACCTCCCCTGAAGCTTTCTTT.

The chain has TRBV19 and TRBJ1-2; the D gene is possibly TRBD1 (6 bases). V lost 1 base and J lost 7, with 16 bases in between. CDR3 length equals 15 residues. Germline V lookup: CDR1 LNHDA, CDR2 SQIVND (reference sequence). CDR3 nucleotide sequence: TGTGCCAGTAGTATAGGTCAGGGGCGGAGAGGTGGCTACACCTTC. This translates into CASSIGQGRRGGYTF.

This clone has just one count. The chain joins TRBV28 to TRBJ2-7; 8 nucleotides match TRBD1. Germline CDR1 is MDHEN and CDR2 is SYDVKM. The V gene end was trimmed by 2 bases and the J gene end by 10 bases; junction bases not matched to a gene: 4. This CDR3 region has 12 residues. CDR3 sequence: CASSLLQGGQYF. The CDR3 DNA follows: TGTGCCAGCAGTTTACTACAGGGGGGACAGTACTTC.

This chain joins TRBV15 and TRBJ2-3, with TRBD2 as a possible D gene (5 bases). Trimming cost V 3 bases and J 3 bases, with 16 bases left between them. Germline V gene data show CDR1 as LNHNV and CDR2 as YYDKDF (reference sequence). This CDR3 contains 16 residues. CDR3 coding DNA: TGTGCCACCAGCAGGGCCGTTCAGCGGATAACAGATACGCAGTATTTT. Protein sequence: CATSRAVQRITDTQYF.

This sequence joins TRBV27 and TRBJ1-4; the D is unclear. Germline V gives CDR1 MNHEY, CDR2 SMNVEV (reference sequence). The CDR3 spans 12 residues. V shed 5 bases and J shed 4 bases, with 5 bases lying between them. CDR3 nucleotides: TGTGCCAGCAGTCGTCTTAATGAAAAACTGTTTTTT. Encoded protein: CASSRLNEKLFF.